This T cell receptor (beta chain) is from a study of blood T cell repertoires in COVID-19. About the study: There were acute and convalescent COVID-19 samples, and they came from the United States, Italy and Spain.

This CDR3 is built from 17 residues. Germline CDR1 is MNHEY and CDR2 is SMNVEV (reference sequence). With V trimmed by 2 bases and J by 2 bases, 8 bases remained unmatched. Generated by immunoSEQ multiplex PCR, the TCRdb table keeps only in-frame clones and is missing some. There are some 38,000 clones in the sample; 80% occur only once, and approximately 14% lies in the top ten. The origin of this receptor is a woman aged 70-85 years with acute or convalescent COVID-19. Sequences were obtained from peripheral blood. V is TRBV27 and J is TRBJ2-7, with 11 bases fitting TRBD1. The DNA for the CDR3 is TGTGCCAGCAGTTTAAGTCCCTGGGACAGGGGGGCCTACGAGCAGTACTTC. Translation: CASSLSPWDRGAYEQYF.